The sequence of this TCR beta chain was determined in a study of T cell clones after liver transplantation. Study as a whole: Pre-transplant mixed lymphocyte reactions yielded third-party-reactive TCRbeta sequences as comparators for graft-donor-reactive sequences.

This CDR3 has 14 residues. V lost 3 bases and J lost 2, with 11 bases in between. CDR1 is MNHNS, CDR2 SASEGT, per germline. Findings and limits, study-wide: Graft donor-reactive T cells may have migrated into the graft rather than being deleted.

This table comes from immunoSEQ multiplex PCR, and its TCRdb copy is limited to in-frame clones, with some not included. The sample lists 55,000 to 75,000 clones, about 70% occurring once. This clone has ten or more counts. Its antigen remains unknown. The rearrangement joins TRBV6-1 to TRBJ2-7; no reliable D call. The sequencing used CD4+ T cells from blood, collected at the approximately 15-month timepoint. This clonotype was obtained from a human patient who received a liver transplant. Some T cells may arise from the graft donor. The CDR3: CASSDPPGAYEQYF. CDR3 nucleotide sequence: TGTGCCAGCAGTGATCCCCCCGGAGCCTACGAGCAGTACTTC.